There are a few counts of the clone carrying this TCR beta chain. Per the original methods: Estimation of nucleated cell counts relied on the amplification of reference gene primers. TCRdb's table, derived via immunoSEQ multiplex PCR, lists solely in-frame clones and lacks some. D and trimming come from the DNA, and the V and J calls and clone size come from that table. This sample has around 130,000 clones, with approximately 84% found just once. The record originates from a study of blood T cell repertoires in COVID-19. On the study more broadly: From T cells, B-cell-depleted T cells, or PBMCs came the material, which was cDNA or gDNA.

Trimming removed 6 bases from V and 0 bases from J, with 12 bases in between. The CDR3 totals 14 residues. Germline lookup yields CDR1 SGHRS and CDR2 YFSETQ. The chain couples TRBV5-1 to TRBJ1-1; D gene ambiguous. The material sequenced was PBMCs or T cells enriched from blood (not recorded which). This sequence originates from a woman in her late teens or twenties who had been exposed to COVID-19. The CDR3 DNA is TGCGCCAGCACCCCAGGATATATGAACACTGAAGCTTTCTTT. It translates to CASTPGYMNTEAFF. Variable domain in full (rest from reference TRBV5-1 and TRBJ1-1): KAGVTQTPRYLIKTRGQQVTLSCSPISGHRSVSWYQQTPGQGLQFLFEYFSETQRNKGNFPGRFSGRQFSNSRSEMNVSTLELGDSALYLCASTPGYMNTEAFFGQGTRLTVV.